This T cell receptor beta chain was observed in a study of cytomegalovirus exposure and HLA in healthy donors. Study-wide context: An early release of data contained approximately 80 million unique TCRs, which came from HLA-typed donors.

The junction had 4 bases not matched to a gene; V was cut back by 10 bases and J by 0 bases. From germline, CDR1 is MNHEY and CDR2 SMNVEV (reference sequence). The CDR3 extends over 13 amino acids. Points on this clone: The antigen is undetermined.

Whole-study results and caveats: In a later analysis, parvovirus B19, influenza, CMV and Epstein-Barr virus appeared linked to several top co-occurrence clusters. The authors later linked a missense DCLRE1C variant to TCR beta V- and J-gene trimming.

The PCR contained 60 Vbeta and 13 Jbeta primers. Measured with immunoSEQ multiplex PCR; TCRdb has only the in-frame clones, and not every one. The table includes 130,000 or so clones, almost 85% detected once. The sequenced material came from PBMCs. The sequence was obtained from a woman between 40 and 55 years old in good health and CMV-seronegative. The chain is built from TRBV27 and TRBJ2-3, with TRBD1 identical over 7 bases. The CDR3 DNA follows: TGTGCCATCGGACAGGCAAGCACAGATACGCAGTATTTT. It encodes CAIGQASTDTQYF.